These 21 T cell receptor beta chains originate from one sample sequenced in a study of post-analysis software for immune sequencing data. These receptors are not linked to any known antigen. Study results and limitations: TRBV segments more frequent in patients than in controls numbered several and included TRBV5-6, TRBV5-1 and TRBV20-1.

Built from TCR beta cDNA, the libraries had unique molecular identifiers in them. MiXCR was run by TCRdb on the PCR reads, yielding one entry per CDR3 protein. The sample records some 690,000 distinct CDR3 sequences, about 27% being singletons. The sample consisted of blood. The receptor source for this set is a girl aged 5-17 years with multiple sclerosis.

Worth noting for this clonotype: This may arise from a read error, as a much more abundant clone is one base away. The CDR3 protein is CASSVPGAYKQYF. Written as DNA, the CDR3 is TGTGCCAGCAGCGTACCCGGAGCCTACAAGCAGTACTTC. The rearrangement joins TRBV7-2 to TRBJ2-4; D gene ambiguous. There are 13 residues in the CDR3. Germline V gene lookup returns CDR1 SGHTA and CDR2 FQGNSA. The V and J ends lost 5 bases and 13 bases respectively, with 18 bases between them.

This clonotype occurred a few times. The chain has TRBV3-1 and TRBJ2-1; D might be TRBD2 (6 bases). Germline V CDR1 and CDR2: LGHDT, YNNKEL (reference sequence). The V end was cut by 3 bases, the J end by 8 bases, with 14 bases between. The CDR3 is made up of 14 amino acids. The CDR3 nucleotides are TGTGCCAGCAGCCATGCCGCGGGGCGGGATGAGCAGTTCTTC. This gives the protein CASSHAAGRDEQFF.

This chain links TRBV5-1 with TRBJ2-5; D ambiguous. V was clipped by 4 bases and J by 5 bases, with 18 bases between them. There are 15 residues in the CDR3. Germline V gene sequence: CDR1 SGHRS, CDR2 YFSETQ. The CDR3 nucleotides are TGCGCCAGCAGCCCACTCGGAGACCGATGGGAGACCCAGTACTTC. It is translated as CASSPLGDRWETQYF.

V is TRBV12-3 or TRBV12-4 and J is TRBJ1-4; no definite D call. V was trimmed by 0 bases and J by 5 bases, leaving 7 bases between them. The CDR3 is made up of 14 amino acids. The CDR3 nucleotides are TGTGCCAGCAGTTTAGCACGGTGGAATGAAAAACTGTTTTTT. It codes for CASSLARWNEKLFF.

The chain couples TRBV7-2 to TRBJ1-2, with D unclear. This CDR3 has 17 residues. Trimming took 1 base from V and 0 from J, leaving 15 bases between them. CDR1 and CDR2 from the germline V gene are SGHTA and FQGNSA. The CDR3 nucleotides read TGTGCCAGCAGCTTAGTAGTTATTGGGAGTACTAACTATGGCTACACCTTC. It yields the protein CASSLVVIGSTNYGYTF.

There are a few counts of this clonotype. This chain uses TRBV2 with TRBJ2-1; D is ambiguous. V was pared by 3 bases and J by 0 bases, with 9 bases between. This CDR3 contains 15 residues. Germline V gene sequence: CDR1 SNHLY, CDR2 FYNNEI. CDR3 sequence (DNA): TGTGCCAGCAGTGATCTTTGGAGCTCCTACAATGAGCAGTTCTTC. It yields the protein CASSDLWSSYNEQFF.

Comments on this clonotype: A single base separates this from a much larger clone, so it may be a read error. The CDR3 region has the DNA TGTGCCGTCAGTGAGTCGGGACAGGGCTTTGACGAGCAGTACTTC. It translates to CAVSESGQGFDEQYF. This rearrangement joins TRBV10-3 to TRBJ2-7; TRBD1 matches 9 bases. Germline values: CDR1 ENHRY, CDR2 SYGVKD. The CDR3 loop spans 15 amino acids.

This clonotype was picked up a small number of times. This rearrangement joins TRBV7-9 to TRBJ2-1; 11 bases line up with TRBD2. Germline CDR1 reads SEHNR; CDR2 reads FQNEAQ (reference sequence). The V gene end was trimmed by 7 bases and the J gene end by 4 bases; junction bases not matched to a gene: 12. The CDR3 spans 17 residues. This CDR3 reads CASIRPSGGLLYNEQFF. The CDR3 bases are TGTGCCAGCATCCGACCTAGCGGGGGGCTTCTATACAATGAGCAGTTCTTC.

A remark on this clonotype: An end of the junction differs from the germline gene, which may be a read error. The J gene is TRBJ2-1, the V gene TRBV5-1; TRBD1 might be the D (5 bases). Germline V gene sequence: CDR1 SGHRS, CDR2 YFSETQ. The CDR3 runs 13 residues. The chain's CDR3 is CTSSIRTRDEQFF. The CDR3 DNA sequence: TGCACCAGCAGCATCCGAACCAGGGATGAGCAGTTCTTC.

This chain links TRBV7-2 with TRBJ2-1, with TRBD1 matching 9 bases. The CDR3 spans 14 residues. With 5 bases clipped from V and 9 bases from J, the junction kept 8 bases outside the gene matches. Germline V gene sequence: CDR1 SGHTA, CDR2 FQGNSA. The CDR3 here is CASSTTGQGREQFF. The DNA of the CDR3 is TGTGCCAGCAGCACCACGGGACAGGGTCGTGAGCAGTTCTTC.

In the case of this clonotype: Germline and junction disagree at one end, which may indicate a read error. The chain is built from TRBV7-2 and TRBJ2-5; D possibly uses TRBD1 or TRBD2 (5 bases each). The CDR3 has 17 residues. The germline gives CDR1 SGHTA, CDR2 FQGNSA. The CDR3 DNA is TGTGCCAACAGCCCCTTCGCGTATAGGACACCTGGGGGGACCCAGTACTTC. Translating it yields CANSPFAYRTPGGTQYF.

This clonotype was seen a handful of times. The rearrangement joins TRBV9 to TRBJ2-7; D gene ambiguous. This CDR3 has 15 residues. Germline CDR1 and CDR2: SGDLS and YYNGEE. Trimming pared 0 bases from V and 3 bases from J, leaving 13 bases between. This CDR3 is CASSVGYRWVYEQYF. In nucleotides, the CDR3 is TGTGCCAGCAGCGTAGGTTATAGGTGGGTCTACGAGCAGTACTTC.

This clonotype was found once. This chain joins TRBV7-2 and TRBJ2-1; D remains ambiguous. The CDR3 loop spans 11 amino acids. Trimming left V 5 bases short and J 12 bases short, with 11 bases between. Looked up from germline, CDR1 is SGHTA and CDR2 is FQGNSA. CDR3: CASSQAVGQFF. CDR3 nucleotides: TGTGCCAGCAGCCAAGCCGTGGGGCAGTTCTTC.

The chain links TRBV9 to TRBJ1-5; TRBD1 is a possible D gene (5 bases). Germline V lookup: CDR1 SGDLS, CDR2 YYNGEE. The CDR3 covers 11 residues. V was clipped by 7 bases and J by 5 bases, with 7 bases between them. CDR3 sequence (DNA): TGTGCCAGCGGAGGGGATCAGCCCCAGCATTTT. Amino acid sequence: CASGGDQPQHF.

This clonotype has only one observation. The V call is TRBV28, the J call TRBJ1-2; D possibly corresponds to TRBD1 (5 bases). This CDR3 contains 14 residues. Trimming stripped 7 bases from V and 2 bases from J, with 14 bases between. Germline V gene lookup returns CDR1 MDHEN and CDR2 SYDVKM. CDR3 amino acids: CASNPAPGNYGYTF. The DNA of the CDR3 is TGTGCCAGCAACCCGGCGCCAGGGAACTATGGCTACACCTTC.

V usage is TRBV29-1 and J usage is TRBJ2-5; 9 positions agree with TRBD1. The germline CDR1 and CDR2 sequences are SQVTM and ANQGSEA. V lost 7 bases to trimming and J lost 5 bases; unmatched junction nucleotides: 8. The CDR3 is 13 residues long. The CDR3 DNA follows: TGCAGCGGGGGACAGGGAGGTTGGGAGACCCAGTACTTC. The encoded protein is CSGGQGGWETQYF.

The sample holds many counts of this clonotype. The chain uses TRBV29-1 and TRBJ2-7; 8 bases agree with TRBD2. Germline V CDR1 and CDR2: SQVTM, ANQGSEA. This CDR3 contains 15 residues. Trimming took 5 bases from V and 5 from J; bases not matched to a gene: 14. CDR3 sequence (DNA): TGCAGCGTTCGTAGCTCGGGAGGGTATTACGACGAGCAGTACTTC. Amino acids: CSVRSSGGYYDEQYF.

This clonotype appeared a few times. The rearrangement joins TRBV25-1 to TRBJ1-5; D is unclear. V dropped 3 bases and J dropped 9 bases, with 12 bases sitting between them. Germline loops: CDR1 MGHDK, CDR2 SYGVNS. This CDR3 region has 13 residues. Here the CDR3 DNA reads TGTGCCAGCAGTGAGCAGGTAGAGTGGCCCCAGCATTTT. Translation: CASSEQVEWPQHF.

There are many counts of this clonotype. The V and J genes are TRBV7-9 and TRBJ2-1; 10 positions agree with TRBD1. The V segment lost 5 bases and the J segment 5 bases; nucleotides outside the gene matches: 6. The length of the CDR3 is 15 residues. Per germline, CDR1 SEHNR and CDR2 FQNEAQ (reference sequence). The CDR3 sequence is CASSQRQGAHNEQFF. DNA of the CDR3: TGTGCCAGCAGCCAGAGACAGGGGGCCCACAATGAGCAGTTCTTC.

The CDR3: CASIPTGEQETQYF. CDR3 sequence (DNA): TGTGCCAGCATCCCGACAGGGGAACAAGAGACCCAGTACTTC. The V gene is TRBV28, the J gene TRBJ2-5; 8 bases line up with TRBD1. The CDR3 runs 14 residues. CDR1 MDHEN and CDR2 SYDVKM come from the germline V gene. V lost 7 bases to trimming and J lost 2 bases; unmatched junction nucleotides: 6.

The chain carries TRBV29-1 and TRBJ1-1; D unclear. The CDR3 is 14 amino acids. V shed 5 bases and J shed 5 bases, with 18 bases lying between them. Germline V CDR1 and CDR2: SQVTM, ANQGSEA. The CDR3 coding sequence is TGCAGCGTTCTAGAGGCCCCGATGGGGACTGAAGCTTTCTTT. This sequence encodes CSVLEAPMGTEAFF. The variable domain in full, with the rest retrieved from reference TRBV29-1 and TRBJ1-1, is SAVISQKPSRDICQRGTSLTIQCQVDSQVTMMFWYRQQPGQSLTLIATANQGSEATYESGFVIDKFPISRPNLTFSTLTVSNMSPEDSSIYLCSVLEAPMGTEAFFGQGTRLTVV.